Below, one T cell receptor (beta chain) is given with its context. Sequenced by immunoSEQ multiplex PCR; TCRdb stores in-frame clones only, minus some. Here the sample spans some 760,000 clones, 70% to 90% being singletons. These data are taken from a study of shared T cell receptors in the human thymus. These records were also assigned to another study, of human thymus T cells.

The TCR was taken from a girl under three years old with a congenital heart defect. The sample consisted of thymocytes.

As DNA, the CDR3 is TGCGCCAGCAGCCAAGATATGAGCCAGGTGAGGGACTACGAGCAGTACTTC. Its protein product is CASSQDMSQVRDYEQYF. The V and J genes are TRBV4-3 and TRBJ2-7, with D perhaps matching TRBD2 (5 bases). The V end was cut by 0 bases, the J end by 3 bases, with 18 bases between. The CDR3 is 17 amino acids. Germline V gives CDR1 LGHNA, CDR2 YSLEER.